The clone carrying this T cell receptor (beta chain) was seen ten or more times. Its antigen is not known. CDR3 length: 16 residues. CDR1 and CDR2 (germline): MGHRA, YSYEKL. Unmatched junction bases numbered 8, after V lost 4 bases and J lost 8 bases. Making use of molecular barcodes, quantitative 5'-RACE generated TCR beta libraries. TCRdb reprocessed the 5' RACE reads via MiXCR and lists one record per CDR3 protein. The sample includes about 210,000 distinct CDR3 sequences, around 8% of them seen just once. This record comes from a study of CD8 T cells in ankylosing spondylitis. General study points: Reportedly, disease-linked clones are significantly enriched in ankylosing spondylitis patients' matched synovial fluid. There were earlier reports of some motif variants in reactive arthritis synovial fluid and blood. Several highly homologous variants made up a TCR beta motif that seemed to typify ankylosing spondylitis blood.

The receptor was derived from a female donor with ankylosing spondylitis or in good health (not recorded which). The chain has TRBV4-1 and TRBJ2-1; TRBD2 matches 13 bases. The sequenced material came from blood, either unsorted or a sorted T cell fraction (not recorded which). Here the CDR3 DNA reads TGCGCCAGCAGCCTCCGGGGGACTAGCGGGATCTATGAGCAGTTCTTC. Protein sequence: CASSLRGTSGIYEQFF.